The rows below give T cell receptor beta chains drawn from one sample of a study of identical twins. TCRdb processed the 5' RACE reads anew with MiXCR; each CDR3 protein has one entry. The sample has roughly 250,000 distinct CDR3 sequences; roughly 7% are singletons. This sample was shared with a second study, whose subject was yellow fever vaccine responses in identical twins.

Sequenced sample: memory (CD45RO+) T cells sorted from blood. The receptors were sampled from a young woman in good health. CDR3s include the opening cysteine and the closing phenylalanine or tryptophan. Each record gives: V gene, J gene, clone size, D gene, CDR3 DNA, CDR3 protein. D genes are given only for firm matches. Clone size is stated in some rows and not others, as once, few, many or a class when expanded.

TRBV9	TRBJ2-7	few	.	TGTGCCAGCAGCGCCGGACTACACTCCTACGAGCAGTACTTC	CASSAGLHSYEQYF
TRBV20-1	TRBJ2-5	.	.	TGCAGTGCCAGAGATAGACTCACGAGGGAGACCCAGTACTTC	CSARDRLTRETQYF
TRBV3-1	TRBJ2-3	many	TRBD1	TGTGCCAGCAGCCGAGAGGGCAGGGGGGATACGCAGTATTTT	CASSREGRGDTQYF
TRBV12-3/TRBV12-4	TRBJ2-1	many	.	TGTGCCAGCAGTTTAGCGCACGGTAGAAGTAGCTCCTACAATGAGCAGTTCTTC	CASSLAHGRSSSYNEQFF
TRBV5-6	TRBJ2-7	many	.	TGTGCCAGCAGCTTCTCCCGTTCGGGGCCCTACGAGCAGTACTTC	CASSFSRSGPYEQYF
TRBV6-6	TRBJ2-5	few	.	TGTGCCAGCAGGAGCGTCGAGGAGACCCAGTACTTC	CASRSVEETQYF
TRBV11-2	TRBJ2-2	many	.	TGTGCCAGCAGCTTAAGGCAGGAGACCGGGGAGCTGTTTTTT	CASSLRQETGELFF
TRBV12-3/TRBV12-4	TRBJ2-3	many	.	TGTGCCAGCAGTTTAGATTCGGGGTTCACAGATACGCAGTATTTT	CASSLDSGFTDTQYF
TRBV20-1	TRBJ1-6	few	.	TGCAGTGCTATATTCTTACGCTCCTATAATTCACCCCTCCACTTT	CSAIFLRSYNSPLHF
TRBV4-1	TRBJ1-2	few	TRBD1	TGCGCCAGCAGCCAAGCCGGGACAGGGGGAAATTATGGCTACACCTTC	CASSQAGTGGNYGYTF
TRBV12-3/TRBV12-4	TRBJ2-5	many	.	TGTGCCAGCAGTTCAGCGAGGGAGACCCAGTACTTC	CASSSARETQYF
TRBV4-1	TRBJ2-1	many	.	TGCGCCAGCAGCCAAGAGGGTACAGGCTACAATGAGCAGTTCTTC	CASSQEGTGYNEQFF
TRBV7-7	TRBJ2-3	few	.	TGTGCCAGCAGCTCAGGACCCACAGATACGCAGTATTTT	CASSSGPTDTQYF
TRBV5-1	TRBJ2-3	.	.	TGCGCCAGCAGCGTCTCCGGGCCCCACGTGGGCACAGATACGCAGTATTTT	CASSVSGPHVGTDTQYF
TRBV7-2	TRBJ2-1	many	TRBD2	TGTGCCAGCAGCGCAGCTAGCGGCTCCTACAATGAGCAGTTCTTC	CASSAASGSYNEQFF
TRBV20-1	TRBJ1-1	many	.	TGCAGTGCTAGTTCCGGGCCTGAAGCTTTCTTT	CSASSGPEAFF
TRBV7-8	TRBJ2-1	.	TRBD2	TGTGCCAGCAGCTTAGACCTAGCGGGAAGGGGGAATGAGCAGTTCTTC	CASSLDLAGRGNEQFF
TRBV7-3	TRBJ2-1	few	TRBD1	TGTGCCAGCAGCGAACAGGGGACCTCCTACAATGAGCAGTTCTTC	CASSEQGTSYNEQFF
TRBV20-1	TRBJ2-1	.	TRBD2	TGCAGTGCCAGCCGGGACTACGCCAATGAGCAGTTCTTC	CSASRDYANEQFF
TRBV12-3/TRBV12-4	TRBJ2-2	few	TRBD1	TGTGCCAGCAGTCCGGGACAGGGGGCGGCCGGGGAGCTGTTTTTT	CASSPGQGAAGELFF
TRBV5-1	TRBJ2-7	many	.	TGCGCCAGCAGCTTGGTGGCGGGCCGTACCTACGAGCAGTACTTC	CASSLVAGRTYEQYF
TRBV20-1	TRBJ1-5	few	TRBD1	TGCAGTGCTGGGGACAGAGGTCAGCCCCAGCATTTT	CSAGDRGQPQHF
TRBV15	TRBJ1-5	many	.	TGTGCCACCAGCAGAGGGTTCGACCTCCAAAACAATCAGCCCCAGCATTTT	CATSRGFDLQNNQPQHF
TRBV20-1	TRBJ2-1	.	TRBD1	TGCAGTGGGGTCCGGACAGGGGGAAACAATGAGCAGTTCTTC	CSGVRTGGNNEQFF